This T cell receptor (beta chain) was recorded in a study of T cell repertoires in ileal Crohn's disease. Study-wide results and limits: High-frequency clones were more common in sorted CD8 than CD4 cells.

As for this clone: As yet, its antigen is unknown.

Trimming removed 6 bases at V and 8 bases at J, with 16 bases between. The CDR3 contains 13 residues. In germline, CDR1 is MDHEN, CDR2 SYDVKM. Sequencing used immunoSEQ multiplex PCR; TCRdb keeps in-frame clones, though not all of them. The table records about 3,500 clones, approximately 90% of them present only once. The sequencing sample was made of ileal tissue. This TCR was recovered from an adult with Crohn's disease. The gene calls are TRBV28 and TRBJ1-2; D remains unclear. The CDR3 reads CASRYSPRLGYTF. CDR3 coding DNA: TGTGCCAGCAGGTACTCACCCCGGCTCGGCTACACCTTC.